This T cell receptor beta chain appears in the sequencing data of a study of cytomegalovirus exposure and HLA in healthy donors. For this clone: Its specificity is not known.

This PCR relied on a set of 60 Vbeta primers and 13 Jbeta primers. Assay: immunoSEQ multiplex PCR; the TCRdb copy retains only in-frame clones and omits some. This table has around 150,000 clones, 79% appearing once. Study results and limitations: Later analysis identified a missense DCLRE1C variant that was linked to TCR beta V- and J-gene trimming. Reports showed the classifier diagnosing cytomegalovirus status with high specificity and sensitivity. V segments that were indistinguishable, TRBV6-2 and TRBV6-3 among them, were omitted from analysis.

The CDR3 spans 13 residues. In germline, CDR1 is SQVTM, CDR2 ANQGSEA. The germline V and J ends were trimmed by 6 bases and 7 bases, with 19 bases remaining between them. This TCR was sampled from a middle-aged man in good health and CMV-seropositive. The rearrangement joins TRBV29-1 to TRBJ2-7; perhaps TRBD1 as D (7 bases). Sequenced material: PBMCs. Here the CDR3 DNA reads TGCAGCGTCTCAGGGGGGAGCTATGGAGAGCAGTACTTC. It translates to CSVSGGSYGEQYF.